This is a list of T cell receptor beta chains from one sample in a study of shared clonotypes between healthy human individuals. Profiled with immunoSEQ multiplex PCR; TCRdb holds only in-frame clones, not every one. Of approximately 720,000 clones listed, 60% to 80% are singletons. Sequences were obtained from memory CD4+ T cells sorted from blood. All receptors derive from a young woman in good health. The CDR3 runs from the conserved cysteine through the conserved F or W. A D gene is named only where the DNA matches it firmly.

J gene: TRBJ2-1; V gene: TRBV4-1; D gene: TRBD2; CDR3 protein: CASSQDEGTSGYNEQFF
J gene: TRBJ1-2; V gene: TRBV6-1; D gene: -; CDR3 protein: CASRASTITLDYTF
J gene: TRBJ1-2; V gene: TRBV10-1; D gene: TRBD1; CDR3 protein: CASSPETGFGYTF
J gene: TRBJ1-1; V gene: TRBV7-9; D gene: -; CDR3 protein: CASSLSGIVNTEAFF
J gene: TRBJ2-6; V gene: TRBV18; D gene: TRBD2; CDR3 protein: CASSPLIAGNSGANVLTF
J gene: TRBJ2-2; V gene: TRBV28; D gene: -; CDR3 protein: CASSKPRINTGELFF
J gene: TRBJ1-3; V gene: TRBV25-1; D gene: -; CDR3 protein: CASSVFGASGNTIYF
J gene: TRBJ1-1; V gene: TRBV5-1; D gene: TRBD1; CDR3 protein: CASSSSTGGTEAFF
J gene: TRBJ1-3; V gene: TRBV29-1; D gene: -; CDR3 protein: CSVSGAGNTIYF
J gene: TRBJ2-5; V gene: TRBV5-4; D gene: TRBD1; CDR3 protein: CASSGTVQETQYF
J gene: TRBJ2-3; V gene: TRBV6-4; D gene: TRBD2; CDR3 protein: CASKAGESTDTQYF
J gene: TRBJ1-5; V gene: TRBV19; D gene: -; CDR3 protein: CASSRTFNQPQHF
J gene: TRBJ2-7; V gene: TRBV18; D gene: -; CDR3 protein: CASSHGSEQYF
J gene: TRBJ2-1; V gene: TRBV6-5; D gene: -; CDR3 protein: CASSETSSYNEQFF
J gene: TRBJ2-6; V gene: TRBV4-2; D gene: TRBD2; CDR3 protein: CASSPILAGGSGANVLTF
J gene: TRBJ1-3; V gene: TRBV19; D gene: -; CDR3 protein: CASSSRRTGSSGNTIYF
J gene: TRBJ1-1; V gene: TRBV7-9; D gene: TRBD1; CDR3 protein: CASSYGQGLRAFF
J gene: TRBJ2-7; V gene: TRBV28; D gene: TRBD1; CDR3 protein: CASSSPGQGHIEQYF
J gene: TRBJ2-7; V gene: TRBV13; D gene: TRBD2; CDR3 protein: CASSSAGGPFYEQYF
J gene: TRBJ2-7; V gene: TRBV28; D gene: TRBD2; CDR3 protein: CASSSTGGKPYEQYF
J gene: TRBJ1-4; V gene: TRBV5-1; D gene: TRBD1; CDR3 protein: CASSGSTGRGRKLFF
J gene: TRBJ2-5; V gene: TRBV7-9; D gene: -; CDR3 protein: CASSFGGEGETQYF
J gene: TRBJ2-7; V gene: TRBV10-3; D gene: -; CDR3 protein: CAISGRSYEQYF
J gene: TRBJ1-1; V gene: TRBV30; D gene: TRBD1; CDR3 protein: CAWSVLQGVRYTEAFF
J gene: TRBJ2-4; V gene: TRBV2; D gene: -; CDR3 protein: CASRAHTGGKNIQYF
J gene: TRBJ1-3; V gene: TRBV7-8; D gene: -; CDR3 protein: CASSPRGVSSGNTIYF
J gene: TRBJ2-7; V gene: TRBV5-1; D gene: TRBD2; CDR3 protein: CASSWLPGLGSSYEQYF
J gene: TRBJ1-5; V gene: TRBV11-3; D gene: -; CDR3 protein: CASSPRDPLCNQPQHF
J gene: TRBJ1-3; V gene: TRBV4-1; D gene: TRBD1; CDR3 protein: CASSHADRGQGNTIYF
J gene: TRBJ2-5; V gene: TRBV11-2; D gene: -; CDR3 protein: CASRGPGLFKETQYF
J gene: TRBJ2-3; V gene: TRBV2; D gene: -; CDR3 protein: CASCRSRESTDTQYF
J gene: TRBJ2-7; V gene: TRBV5-1; D gene: TRBD2; CDR3 protein: CASSTSGRAYEQYF
J gene: TRBJ1-5; V gene: TRBV2; D gene: -; CDR3 protein: CASSERRSQPQHF
J gene: TRBJ2-1; V gene: TRBV29-1; D gene: TRBD2; CDR3 protein: CSVEMLAGEASYNEQFF
J gene: TRBJ2-1; V gene: TRBV4-1; D gene: TRBD2; CDR3 protein: CASSQAWVLAEYNEQFF
J gene: TRBJ2-1; V gene: TRBV27; D gene: TRBD1; CDR3 protein: CASSSTRRGLRKPSVSYNEQFF
J gene: TRBJ1-2; V gene: TRBV30; D gene: TRBD1; CDR3 protein: CAWSVDRAYGYTF
J gene: TRBJ1-4; V gene: TRBV9; D gene: -; CDR3 protein: CASSADSRNEKLFF
J gene: TRBJ1-1; V gene: TRBV28; D gene: TRBD1; CDR3 protein: CASSDRVGFLGEAFF
J gene: TRBJ1-3; V gene: TRBV5-1; D gene: -; CDR3 protein: CASSLKGSSGNTIYF
J gene: TRBJ2-1; V gene: TRBV18; D gene: TRBD2; CDR3 protein: CASSQASGYNEQFF
J gene: TRBJ2-7; V gene: TRBV5-1; D gene: TRBD1; CDR3 protein: CASSRWTGLGEQYF
J gene: TRBJ2-1; V gene: TRBV7-7; D gene: TRBD2; CDR3 protein: CAIRGDRDEQFF
J gene: TRBJ2-5; V gene: TRBV4-1; D gene: TRBD2; CDR3 protein: CASSHAPESGSRETQYF
J gene: TRBJ2-7; V gene: TRBV30; D gene: -; CDR3 protein: CAWSGQAGRYEQYF
J gene: TRBJ2-1; V gene: TRBV5-4; D gene: TRBD2; CDR3 protein: CASSPPWTSGNEQFF